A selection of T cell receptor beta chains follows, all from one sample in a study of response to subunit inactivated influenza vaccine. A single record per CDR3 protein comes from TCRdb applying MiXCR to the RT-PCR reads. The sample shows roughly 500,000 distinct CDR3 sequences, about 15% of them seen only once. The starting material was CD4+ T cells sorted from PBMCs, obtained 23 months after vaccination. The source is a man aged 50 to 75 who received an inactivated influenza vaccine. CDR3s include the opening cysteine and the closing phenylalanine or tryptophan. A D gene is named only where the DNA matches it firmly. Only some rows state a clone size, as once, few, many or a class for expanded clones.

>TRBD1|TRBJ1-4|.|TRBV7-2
CASSFRPGQGSEKLFF
TGTGCCAGCAGCTTCCGACCGGGACAGGGATCGGAAAAACTGTTTTTT
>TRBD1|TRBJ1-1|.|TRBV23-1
CASSPATGVMNTEAFF
TGCGCCAGCAGTCCTGCAACAGGGGTTATGAACACTGAAGCTTTCTTT
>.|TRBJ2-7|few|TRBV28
CAITPGGQTVYEQYF
TGTGCCATCACACCTGGGGGGCAGACCGTCTACGAGCAGTACTTC
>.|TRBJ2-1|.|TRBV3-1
CASSLNTWSWRIDEQFF
TGTGCCAGCAGCCTTAATACGTGGTCGTGGAGGATCGATGAGCAGTTCTTC
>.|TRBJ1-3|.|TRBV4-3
CASSQDWAGSSGNTIYF
TGCGCCAGCAGCCAAGACTGGGCGGGGAGCTCTGGAAACACCATATATTTT
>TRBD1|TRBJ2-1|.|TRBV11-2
CASRAKRTGGVGRLYYNEQFF
TGTGCCAGCAGGGCGAAGCGGACAGGGGGCGTGGGTCGACTATATTACAATGAGCAGTTCTTC
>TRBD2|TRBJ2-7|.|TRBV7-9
CASSLFLAGGPHEQYF
TGTGCCAGCAGCTTGTTTCTAGCGGGAGGGCCCCACGAGCAGTACTTC
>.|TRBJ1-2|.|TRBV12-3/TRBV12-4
CASSLGGSPGYGYTF
TGTGCCAGCAGTTTAGGCGGATCGCCGGGCTATGGCTACACCTTC
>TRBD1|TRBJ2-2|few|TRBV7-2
CATMGQTNTGELFF
TGTGCCACTATGGGACAGACGAACACCGGGGAGCTGTTTTTT
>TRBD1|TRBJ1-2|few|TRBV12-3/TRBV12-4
CASSGTGPYGYTF
TGTGCCAGCAGTGGGACAGGCCCCTATGGCTACACCTTC
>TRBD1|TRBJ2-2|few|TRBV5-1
CASQGTGEPGELFF
TGCGCCAGCCAAGGGACAGGGGAACCCGGGGAGCTGTTTTTT
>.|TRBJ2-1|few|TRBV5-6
CASSLGVGPYNEQFF
TGTGCCAGCAGCTTGGGGGTGGGGCCCTACAATGAGCAGTTCTTC
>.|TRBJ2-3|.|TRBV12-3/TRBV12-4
CASSFFGGSTDTQYF
TGTGCCAGCAGTTTCTTTGGCGGGAGCACAGATACGCAGTATTTT
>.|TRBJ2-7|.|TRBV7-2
CASSLVLDRSSYEQYF
TGTGCCAGCAGCTTAGTGCTGGACAGAAGCTCCTACGAGCAGTACTTC
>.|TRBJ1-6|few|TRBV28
CASSSYLDSSYNSPLHF
TGTGCCAGCAGTTCCTACCTGGACAGCTCCTATAATTCACCCCTCCACTTT
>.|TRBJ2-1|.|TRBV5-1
CASSLGQLNNEQFF
TGCGCCAGCAGCTTGGGGCAGCTGAACAATGAGCAGTTCTTC
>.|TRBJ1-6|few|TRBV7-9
CASSPAAGSPLHF
TGTGCCAGCAGCCCCGCCGCCGGGTCACCCCTCCACTTT